Each of the 6 T cell receptor beta chains below was sequenced from the same sample in a study of cytotoxic CD8 clonotypes in ibrutinib-treated CLL. Only in-frame clones appear in the TCRdb table, and some are missing; sequencing was by immunoSEQ multiplex PCR. In the table there are roughly 250,000 clones, under 80% of which are singletons. This material consisted of PBMCs, taken after 24 months of ibrutinib treatment. The receptor source for this set is a human donor with chronic lymphocytic leukemia.

This clone was picked up a small number of times. The rearrangement links TRBV7-2 to TRBJ2-7, with TRBD1 as a possible D gene (6 bases). Per the germline V gene, CDR1 is SGHTA and CDR2 is FQGNSA. This CDR3 is built from 13 residues. The V and J ends lost 5 bases and 6 bases respectively, with 14 bases between them. CDR3 in amino acids: CASSRSQGIEQYF. Written as DNA, the CDR3 is TGTGCCAGCAGCCGATCACAGGGAATCGAGCAGTACTTC. The full variable domain, rest sourced from reference TRBV7-2 and TRBJ2-7, is GAGVSQSPSNKVTEKGKDVELRCDPISGHTALYWYRQSLGQGLEFLIYFQGNSAPDKSGLPSDRFSAERTGGSVSTLTIQRTQQEDSAVYLCASSRSQGIEQYFGPGTRLTVT.

The chain combines TRBV10-1 with TRBJ1-2; D not certain. This CDR3 has 14 residues. V was clipped by 0 bases and J by 1 base, with 6 bases between them. In germline, CDR1 is WNHNN, CDR2 SYGVQD (reference sequence). CDR3 sequence: CASSESPDNYGYTF. The CDR3 DNA reads as TGCGCCAGCAGTGAGTCGCCGGATAACTATGGCTACACCTTC.

The chain has TRBV27 and TRBJ1-4; D is possibly TRBD1 (5 bases). From germline, CDR1 is MNHEY and CDR2 SMNVEV (reference sequence). Trimming cost V 6 bases and J 8 bases, with 13 bases left between them. This CDR3 spans 13 amino acids. The CDR3 reads CASRQVGGEKLFF. For the CDR3, the DNA is TGTGCCAGCAGACAGGTCGGAGGGGAAAAACTGTTTTTT.

The J gene is TRBJ1-1, the V gene TRBV23-1, with D perhaps matching TRBD1 (5 bases). TRBV23-1 has ORF status, its function being uncertain. CDR3 size: 13 residues. Trimming shortened V by 7 bases and J by 3 bases, and 12 bases separated the two germline ends. CDR3 residues: CASTSVGDTEAFF. CDR3 DNA: TGCGCCAGCACCTCGGTGGGGGACACTGAAGCTTTCTTT.

The V call is TRBV19, the J call TRBJ1-2; D call uncertain. V was trimmed by 5 bases and J by 8 bases, leaving 12 bases between them. Germline V gene sequence: CDR1 LNHDA, CDR2 SQIVND (reference sequence). The length of the CDR3 is 12 residues. The CDR3 DNA reads TGTGCCAGTAGTGTATTAGCTGGCGGCTACACCTTC. This gives the protein CASSVLAGGYTF. The whole variable domain, filled in from reference TRBV19 and TRBJ1-2, reads DGGITQSPKYLFRKEGQNVTLSCEQNLNHDAMYWYRQDPGQGLRLIYYSQIVNDFQKGDIAEGYSVSREKKESFPLTVTSAQKNPTAFYLCASSVLAGGYTFGSGTRLTVV.

This clone was recorded only once. The V gene is TRBV9, the J gene TRBJ2-2; possibly TRBD2 for D (5 bases). The CDR3 has 15 residues. CDR1 and CDR2 (germline): SGDLS, YYNGEE. V lost 2 bases, J lost 1 base, and 9 bases lay in between. CDR3 coding DNA: TGTGCCAGCAGCGTGAACCGGGAGAACACCGGGGAGCTGTTTTTT. Encoded protein: CASSVNRENTGELFF.